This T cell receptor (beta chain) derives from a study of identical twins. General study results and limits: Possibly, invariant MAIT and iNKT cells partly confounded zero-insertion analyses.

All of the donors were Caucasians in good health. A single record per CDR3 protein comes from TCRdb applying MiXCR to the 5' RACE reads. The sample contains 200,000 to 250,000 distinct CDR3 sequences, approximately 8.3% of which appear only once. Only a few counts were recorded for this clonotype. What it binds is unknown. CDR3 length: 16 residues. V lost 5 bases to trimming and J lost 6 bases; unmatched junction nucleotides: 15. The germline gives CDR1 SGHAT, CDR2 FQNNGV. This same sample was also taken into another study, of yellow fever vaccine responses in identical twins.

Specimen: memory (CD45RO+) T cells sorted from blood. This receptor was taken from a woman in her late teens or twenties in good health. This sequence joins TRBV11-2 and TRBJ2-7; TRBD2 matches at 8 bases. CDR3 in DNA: TGTGCCAGCAGCATACAGCCTGGACTAGCTGTCATCGAGCAGTACTTC. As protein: CASSIQPGLAVIEQYF.